A selection of T cell receptor beta chains follows, all from one sample in a study of blood T cell repertoires in COVID-19. TCRdb's table, derived via immunoSEQ multiplex PCR, lists solely in-frame clones and lacks some. The sample has roughly 250,000 clones; 65% to 90% are singletons. Source material: peripheral blood. The receptors come from a woman older than 75 with active or convalescent COVID-19. Each CDR3 is given with its conserved first and last residue. Fields, in order: D gene, J gene, clone size, V gene, CDR3 DNA, CDR3 protein. A D gene is named only where the DNA matches it firmly. Clone size is stated in some rows and not others, as once, few, many or a class when expanded.

TRBD2,TRBJ2-7,.,TRBV5-1,TGCGCCAGCGGGAGGGGCTCCTACGAGCAGTACTTC,CASGRGSYEQYF
.,TRBJ1-2,.,TRBV29-1,TGCAGCGTTGAGTTCGAGGCCGATTGGAACTATGGCTACACCTTC,CSVEFEADWNYGYTF
.,TRBJ1-6,.,TRBV13,TGTGCCAGCAGCTTAGGGGGGAGTCCCCTCCACTTT,CASSLGGSPLHF
TRBD1,TRBJ2-3,.,TRBV2,TGTGCCAGCAGGGGACAGATCACAGATACGCAGTATTTT,CASRGQITDTQYF
.,TRBJ1-4,.,TRBV5-1,TGCGCCAGCAGCGTAACCCCAGGGGTGGGTAATGAAAAACTGTTTTTT,CASSVTPGVGNEKLFF
TRBD1,TRBJ1-3,few,TRBV5-1,TGCGCCAGCAGCTCCGAGGGACAGGGAAACACCATATATTTT,CASSSEGQGNTIYF
.,TRBJ2-1,.,TRBV2,TGTGCCAGCAGTGGTATTGTTCTGGGCTTCCACAATGAGCAGTTCTTC,CASSGIVLGFHNEQFF
TRBD1,TRBJ1-3,.,TRBV3-1/TRBV3-2,TGTGCCAGCAGCCAACGGCAACCGGGACAGGGGTACTCTGGAAACACCATATATTTT,CASSQRQPGQGYSGNTIYF
.,TRBJ2-1,.,TRBV29-1,TGCAGCGTTGGCTCCCACGGCAGGGAGCAGTTCTTC,CSVGSHGREQFF
.,TRBJ2-7,.,TRBV5-1,TGCGCCAGCAGCTTGGGTAGCGCCAACTACGAGCAGTACTTC,CASSLGSANYEQYF
.,TRBJ1-1,.,TRBV20-1,TGCAGTGCCGGGGAAGGATCGGGAGCTTTCTTT,CSAGEGSGAFF
TRBD2,TRBJ2-2,.,TRBV6-4,TGTGCCAGCAGTGACTTCGGACTAGCTGGCGGGGAGCTGTTTTTT,CASSDFGLAGGELFF
.,TRBJ1-1,.,TRBV10-3,TGTGCCATCACAGGGGCGATCAACACTGAAGCTTTCTTT,CAITGAINTEAFF
TRBD1,TRBJ2-7,.,TRBV3-1/TRBV3-2,TGTGCCAGCAGCCAAGCGGACAGGGGGAGTGAGCAGTACTTC,CASSQADRGSEQYF
.,TRBJ1-4,.,TRBV10-3,TGTGCCATCACAGCAGGCCAGAATGAAAAACTGTTTTTT,CAITAGQNEKLFF
TRBD2,TRBJ2-2,.,TRBV5-1,TGCGCCAGCAGCTTGGCTGCTAGCGGGTCCACCGGGGAGCTGTTTTTT,CASSLAASGSTGELFF
TRBD1,TRBJ1-1,.,TRBV4-1,TGCGCCAGCAGCCCGTGGGACAGGTCTACGAACACTGAAGCTTTCTTT,CASSPWDRSTNTEAFF
.,TRBJ2-5,.,TRBV29-1,TGCAGCAGCCGAGGGGGGGGACATATGGGAGAGACCCAGTACTTC,CSSRGGGHMGETQYF
TRBD1,TRBJ2-3,.,TRBV5-4,TGTGCCAGCAGCCTCACAGGGGGGTCGGCAGATACGCAGTATTTT,CASSLTGGSADTQYF
TRBD2,TRBJ2-2,.,TRBV7-9,TGTGCCAGCAGCTTGGGAGGGGCGAACACCGGGGAGCTGTTTTTT,CASSLGGANTGELFF
.,TRBJ1-5,.,TRBV19,TGTGCCAGTAGTATCCAGGGGAACGGCAATCAGCCCCAGCATTTT,CASSIQGNGNQPQHF
TRBD2,TRBJ2-7,.,TRBV5-1,TGCGCCAGCAGCTCGACTAGCGTATCACCCTACGAGCAGTACTTC,CASSSTSVSPYEQYF
.,TRBJ2-2,.,TRBV24-1,TGTGCCACCAGTGAGGGTAGGGGTAGAGCAAACACCGGGGAGCTGTTTTTT,CATSEGRGRANTGELFF
.,TRBJ1-4,.,TRBV5-1,TGCGCCAGCAGGCGACAGAATAATGAAAAACTGTTTTTT,CASRRQNNEKLFF
TRBD1,TRBJ1-4,.,TRBV5-1,TGCGCCAGCAGCTCCGGGGGACAGGATGAAAAACTGTTTTTT,CASSSGGQDEKLFF
TRBD1,TRBJ1-6,.,TRBV7-9,TGTGCCAGCAGCCTGGGACAGGGGGCGGTCTCACCCCTCCACTTT,CASSLGQGAVSPLHF
.,TRBJ2-1,.,TRBV15,TGTGCCACCAGCTATATGCGGTCTAGCGATGAGCAGTTCTTC,CATSYMRSSDEQFF
TRBD2,TRBJ2-7,.,TRBV27,TGTGCCAGCAGTTTTGCGGGCTATGGCGGGAGTACCGTCCCCTACGAGCAGTACTTC,CASSFAGYGGSTVPYEQYF